This T cell receptor (beta chain) was recorded in a study of blood T cell repertoires in COVID-19. The wider study: The cDNA or gDNA used as material had been derived from T cells, B-cell-depleted T cells, or PBMCs.

Original analysis: Counts of nucleated cells, estimated from reference gene primer amplification, were obtained. Clones were sequenced by immunoSEQ multiplex PCR, and TCRdb holds only the in-frame ones, with some missing. V, J and clone size are taken as reported in that table, and D and trimming were inferred from the DNA itself. The sample has 350,000 to 400,000 clones, roughly 90% seen once. This sequence originates from a woman aged 25 to 39 with COVID-19, enrolled during active disease. Sequencing was done on a sample of peripheral blood.

The CDR3 DNA reads TGCGCCAGCGAGCCGGGACAGGGGAACTATGGCTACACCTTC. Encoded protein: CASEPGQGNYGYTF. J is TRBJ1-2 and V is TRBV5-1; TRBD1 aligns across 10 bases. The CDR3 spans 14 residues. Trimming took 7 bases from V and 2 from J; bases not matched to a gene: 5. CDR1 and CDR2 from the germline V gene are SGHRS and YFSETQ.